These 8 T cell receptor beta chains originate from one sample sequenced in a study of T cell repertoires in cytomegalovirus infection. Their antigen targets remain unknown. TCRdb redid the calling of the reads with MiXCR, one entry per CDR3 protein. The sample holds 800,000 to 950,000 distinct CDR3 sequences; roughly 33% are singletons and the top ten take around 11%. The specimen comprised cultured CD8+ T cells from PBMCs, sampled from culture after CMV antigen stimulation. The origin of the receptors is a human donor in good health (CMV status not recorded). Some clones in this sample may be carry-over from other donors' samples.

The J gene is TRBJ1-5, the V gene TRBV2; TRBD1 is a possible D gene (6 bases). V shed 4 bases and J shed 3 bases, with 10 bases lying between them. Looked up from germline, CDR1 is SNHLY and CDR2 is FYNNEI. There are 14 residues in the CDR3. The CDR3 protein is CASSGAGVNQPQHF. CDR3 DNA sequence: TGTGCCAGCAGTGGTGCAGGGGTCAATCAGCCCCAGCATTTT. The whole variable domain, remainder taken from reference TRBV2 and TRBJ1-5, is EPEVTQTPSHQVTQMGQEVILRCVPISNHLYFYWYRQILGQKVEFLVSFYNNEISEKSEIFDDQFSVERPDGSNFTLKIRSTKLEDSAMYFCASSGAGVNQPQHFGDGTRLSIL.

The chain joins TRBV20-1 to TRBJ2-7; possibly TRBD1 for D (6 bases). V shed 2 bases and J shed 2 bases, with 16 bases lying between them. The CDR3 covers 15 residues. CDR1 and CDR2 (germline): DFQATT, SNEGSKA (reference sequence). CDR3 loop: CSARPDRSIAYEQYV. Here the CDR3 DNA reads TGCAGTGCTAGACCTGACAGGTCTATAGCCTACGAGCAGTACGTC.

This clonotype has a handful of counts. The chain's CDR3 is CATSRDQSGGRGDTQYF. CDR3 bases: TGTGCCACCAGCAGAGATCAGAGCGGGGGGCGGGGAGATACGCAGTATTTT. The gene calls are TRBV15 and TRBJ2-3, with TRBD2 identical over 9 bases. The germline V gene has CDR1 LNHNV and CDR2 YYDKDF (reference sequence). The CDR3 extends over 17 amino acids. With 0 bases clipped from V and 5 bases from J, the junction kept 9 bases outside the gene matches.

This clonotype was seen a handful of times. This chain uses TRBV2 with TRBJ2-2; D is undetermined. Germline assignment: CDR1 SNHLY and CDR2 FYNNEI. The CDR3 contains 12 residues. Between the trimmed V and J ends, which lost 8 bases and 1 base, there was a span of 5 bases. The CDR3 region is CASDKNTGELFF. CDR3 sequence (DNA): TGTGCCAGCGACAAGAACACCGGGGAGCTGTTTTTT.

The chain uses TRBV2 and TRBJ2-3, with 8 positions matching TRBD1. Germline trimming cut 6 bases from V and 2 bases from J; bases unmatched to any gene: 10. This CDR3 has 16 residues. Germline V gene lookup returns CDR1 SNHLY and CDR2 FYNNEI. CDR3 bases: TGTGCCAGCAGGAAGGACAGGGACTTCTTCACAGATACGCAGTATTTT. This translates into CASRKDRDFFTDTQYF.

This clonotype was seen ten or more times. The chain recombines TRBV4-1 with TRBJ1-6, with a possible D match to TRBD1 (6 bases). V dropped 2 bases and J dropped 7 bases, with 15 bases sitting between them. Germline V gene lookup returns CDR1 MGHRA and CDR2 YSYEKL. The length of the CDR3 is 16 residues. DNA of the CDR3: TGCGCCAGCAGCCAAATCGGGGGCAGGGAGAATTCACCCCTCCACTTT. This codes for CASSQIGGRENSPLHF.

This clonotype came up a few times. The chain is built from TRBV4-1 and TRBJ2-2, with 8 nucleotides matching TRBD1. The V segment lost 1 base and the J segment 3 bases; nucleotides outside the gene matches: 1. The germline CDR1 and CDR2 sequences are MGHRA and YSYEKL. CDR3 size: 15 residues. Written as DNA, the CDR3 is TGCGCCAGCAGCCAAGGGACAGGGTACACCGGGGAGCTGTTTTTT. It is translated as CASSQGTGYTGELFF.

This clonotype occurred many times. V usage is TRBV18 and J usage is TRBJ1-1, with TRBD1 matching over 8 bases. V trimming: 4 bases; J trimming: 5 bases; junction bases outside the gene matches: 9. Germline V gene lookup returns CDR1 KGHSH and CDR2 LQKENI. This CDR3 comprises 15 residues. The CDR3 protein is CASSQNQGAQTEAFF. CDR3 nucleotide sequence: TGTGCCAGCTCACAGAACCAGGGGGCGCAAACTGAAGCTTTCTTT.